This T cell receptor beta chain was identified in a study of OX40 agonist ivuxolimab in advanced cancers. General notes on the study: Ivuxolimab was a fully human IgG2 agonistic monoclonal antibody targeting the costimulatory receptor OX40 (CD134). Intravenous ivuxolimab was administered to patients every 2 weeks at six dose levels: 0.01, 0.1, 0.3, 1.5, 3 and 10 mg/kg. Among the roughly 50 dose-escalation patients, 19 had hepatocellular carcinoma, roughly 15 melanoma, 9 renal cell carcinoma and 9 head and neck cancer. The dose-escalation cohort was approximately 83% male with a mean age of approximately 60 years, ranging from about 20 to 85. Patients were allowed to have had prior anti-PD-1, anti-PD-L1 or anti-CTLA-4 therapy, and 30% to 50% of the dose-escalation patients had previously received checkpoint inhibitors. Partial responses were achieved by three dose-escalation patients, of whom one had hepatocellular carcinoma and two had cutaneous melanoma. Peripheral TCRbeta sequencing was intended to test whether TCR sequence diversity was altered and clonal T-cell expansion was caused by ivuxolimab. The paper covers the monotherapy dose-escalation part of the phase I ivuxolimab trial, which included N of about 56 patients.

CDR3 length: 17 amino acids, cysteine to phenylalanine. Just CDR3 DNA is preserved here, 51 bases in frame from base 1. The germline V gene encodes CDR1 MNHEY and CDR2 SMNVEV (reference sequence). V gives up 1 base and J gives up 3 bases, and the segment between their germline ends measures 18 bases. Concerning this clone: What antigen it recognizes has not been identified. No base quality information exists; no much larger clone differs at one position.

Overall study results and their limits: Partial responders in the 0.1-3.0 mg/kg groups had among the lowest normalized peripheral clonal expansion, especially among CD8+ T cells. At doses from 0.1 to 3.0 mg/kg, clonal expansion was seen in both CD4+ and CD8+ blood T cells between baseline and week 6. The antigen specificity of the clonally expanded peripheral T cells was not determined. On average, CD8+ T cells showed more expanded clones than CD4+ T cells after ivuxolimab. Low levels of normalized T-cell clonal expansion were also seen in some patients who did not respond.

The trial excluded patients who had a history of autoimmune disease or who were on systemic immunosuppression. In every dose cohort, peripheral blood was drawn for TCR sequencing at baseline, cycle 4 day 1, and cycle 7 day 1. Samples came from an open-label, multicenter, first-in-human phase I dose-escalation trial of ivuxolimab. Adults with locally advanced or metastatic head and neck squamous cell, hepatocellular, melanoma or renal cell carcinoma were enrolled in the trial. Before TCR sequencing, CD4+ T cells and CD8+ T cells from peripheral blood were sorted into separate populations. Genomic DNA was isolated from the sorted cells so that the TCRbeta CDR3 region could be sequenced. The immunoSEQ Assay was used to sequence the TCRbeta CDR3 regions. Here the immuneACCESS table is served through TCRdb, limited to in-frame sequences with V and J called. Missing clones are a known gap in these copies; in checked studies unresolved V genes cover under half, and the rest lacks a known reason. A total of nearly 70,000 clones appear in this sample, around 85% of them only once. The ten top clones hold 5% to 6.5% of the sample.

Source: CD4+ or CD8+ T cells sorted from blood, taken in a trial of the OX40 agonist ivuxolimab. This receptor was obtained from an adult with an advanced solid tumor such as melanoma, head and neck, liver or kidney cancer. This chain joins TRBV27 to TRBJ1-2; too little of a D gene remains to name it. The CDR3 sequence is CASSLYNDRGSDYGYTF. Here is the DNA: TGTGCCAGCAGTTTATATAACGACCGCGGCTCGGACTATGGCTACACCTTC.